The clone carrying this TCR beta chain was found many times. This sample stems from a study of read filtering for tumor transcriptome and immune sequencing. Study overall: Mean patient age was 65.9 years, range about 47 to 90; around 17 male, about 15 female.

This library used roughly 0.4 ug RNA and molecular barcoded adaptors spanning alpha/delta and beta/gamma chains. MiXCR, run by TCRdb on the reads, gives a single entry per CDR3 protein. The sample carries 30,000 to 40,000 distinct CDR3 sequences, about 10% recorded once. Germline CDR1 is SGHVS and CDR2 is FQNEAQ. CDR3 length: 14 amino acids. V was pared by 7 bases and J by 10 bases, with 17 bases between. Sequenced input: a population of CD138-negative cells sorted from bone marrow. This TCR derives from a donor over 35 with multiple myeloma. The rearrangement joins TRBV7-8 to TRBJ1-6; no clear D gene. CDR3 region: CASNPGGEISPLHF. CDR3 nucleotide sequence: TGTGCCAGCAACCCAGGTGGGGAGATATCACCCCTCCACTTT.